The present entry profiles one T cell receptor beta chain with its context. Between the trimmed V and J ends, which lost 3 bases and 6 bases, there was a span of 7 bases. The CDR3 runs 12 residues. Germline-derived CDR1 and CDR2 are LNHNV and YYDKDF (reference sequence). These data belong to a study of blood T cell repertoires in COVID-19. Assay used: immunoSEQ multiplex PCR; TCRdb lists only in-frame clones, some missing. The sample includes over 300,000 clones, roughly 90% of them seen just once. The chain has TRBV15 and TRBJ2-3, with no clear D. Sequenced material: peripheral blood. This clonotype was obtained from a man aged 35 to 55 with acute or convalescent COVID-19. The CDR3 coding sequence is TGTGCCACCAGCAGTCCCCCGGATACGCAGTATTTT. Its protein is CATSSPPDTQYF.